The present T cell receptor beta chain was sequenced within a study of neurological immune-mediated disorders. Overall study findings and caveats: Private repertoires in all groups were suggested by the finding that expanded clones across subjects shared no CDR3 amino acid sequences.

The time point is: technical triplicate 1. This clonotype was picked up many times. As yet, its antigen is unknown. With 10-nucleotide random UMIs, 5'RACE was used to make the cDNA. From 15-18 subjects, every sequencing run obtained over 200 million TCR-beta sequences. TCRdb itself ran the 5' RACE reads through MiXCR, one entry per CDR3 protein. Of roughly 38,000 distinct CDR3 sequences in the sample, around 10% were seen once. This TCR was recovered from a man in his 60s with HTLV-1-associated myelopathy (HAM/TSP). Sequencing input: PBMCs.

CDR3 bases: TGTGCCAGCAGCTCCACTGTAGCGGGAGGGTACAATGAGCAGTTCTTC. Protein product: CASSSTVAGGYNEQFF. The chain combines TRBV9 with TRBJ2-1; 11 nucleotides agree with TRBD2. Germline CDR1 SGDLS, CDR2 YYNGEE. V trimming: 4 bases; J trimming: 4 bases; junction bases outside the gene matches: 7. This CDR3 region has 16 residues.